This T cell receptor (beta chain) was retrieved from a study of Tregs in tolerant kidney transplant recipients. Findings and caveats of the study: Biological reproducibility was not directly addressed in this study. Validation in larger populations is needed because few patients were studied.

Unstimulated regulatory T cells (CD4+CD25+CD127-), CD4+CD25- non-regulatory cells, CD4 and CD8 cells were FACS-sorted from thawed PBMCs. The CDR3 runs 15 residues. Germline loops: CDR1 SNHLY, CDR2 FYNNEI. V was shortened by 6 bases and J by 5 bases, with 16 bases between the two germline ends. Profiled with immunoSEQ multiplex PCR; TCRdb holds only in-frame clones, not every one. The repertoire holds about 240,000 clones, with around 81% as singletons. Regarding this clone: Its cognate antigen is unknown.

Specimen: CD4+ T cells from blood. This sequence originates from a human donor in good health. This chain uses TRBV2 with TRBJ1-4; possibly TRBD1 for D (5 bases). Written as DNA, the CDR3 is TGTGCCAGCAGGGGAAGACAGAACTTAAATGAAAAACTGTTTTTT. Amino acid sequence: CASRGRQNLNEKLFF.